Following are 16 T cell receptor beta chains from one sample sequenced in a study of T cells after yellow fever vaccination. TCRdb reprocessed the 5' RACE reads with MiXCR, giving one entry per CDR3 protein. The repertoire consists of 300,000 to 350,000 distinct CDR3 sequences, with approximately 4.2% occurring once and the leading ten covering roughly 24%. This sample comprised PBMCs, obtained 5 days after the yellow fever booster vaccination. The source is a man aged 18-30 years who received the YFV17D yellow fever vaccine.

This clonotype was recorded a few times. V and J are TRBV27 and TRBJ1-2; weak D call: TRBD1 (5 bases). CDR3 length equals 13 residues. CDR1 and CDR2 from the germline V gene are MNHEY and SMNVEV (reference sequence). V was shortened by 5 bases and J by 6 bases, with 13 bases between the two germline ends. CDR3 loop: CASSNRRDHGYTF. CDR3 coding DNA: TGTGCCAGCAGTAACCGCAGGGACCATGGCTACACCTTC.

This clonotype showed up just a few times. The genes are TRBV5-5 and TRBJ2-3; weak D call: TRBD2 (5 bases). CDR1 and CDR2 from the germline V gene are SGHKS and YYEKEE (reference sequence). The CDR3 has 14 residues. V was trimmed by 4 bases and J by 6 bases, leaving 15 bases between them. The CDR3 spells CASSITRARDTQYF. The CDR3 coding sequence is TGTGCCAGCAGCATTACTAGAGCCCGCGATACGCAGTATTTT.

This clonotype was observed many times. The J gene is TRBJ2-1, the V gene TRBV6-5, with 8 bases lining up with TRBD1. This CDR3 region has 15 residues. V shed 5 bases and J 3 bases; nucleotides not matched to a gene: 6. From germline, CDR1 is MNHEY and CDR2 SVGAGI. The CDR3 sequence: CASSASGQVYNEQFF. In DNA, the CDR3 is TGTGCCAGCAGTGCCTCGGGACAGGTCTACAATGAGCAGTTCTTC.

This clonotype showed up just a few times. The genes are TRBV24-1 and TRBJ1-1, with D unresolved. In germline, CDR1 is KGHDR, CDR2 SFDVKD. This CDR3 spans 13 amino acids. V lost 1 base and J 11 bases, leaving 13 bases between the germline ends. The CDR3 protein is CATSDFGGIGAFF. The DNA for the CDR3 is TGTGCCACCAGTGATTTTGGAGGGATTGGGGCTTTCTTT.

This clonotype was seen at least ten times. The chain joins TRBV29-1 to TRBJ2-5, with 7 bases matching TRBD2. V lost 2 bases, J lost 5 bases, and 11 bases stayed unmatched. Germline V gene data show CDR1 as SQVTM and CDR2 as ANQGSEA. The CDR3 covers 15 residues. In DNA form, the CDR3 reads TGCAGCGTTGAATACGGTGTCGGGAGGAGCGAGACCCAGTACTTC. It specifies CSVEYGVGRSETQYF.

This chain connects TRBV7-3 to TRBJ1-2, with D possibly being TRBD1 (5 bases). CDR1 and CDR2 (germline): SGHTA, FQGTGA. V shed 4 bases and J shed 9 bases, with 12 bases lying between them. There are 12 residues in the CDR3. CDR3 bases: TGTGCCAGCAGCTCAACGGCAGGGCGCTACACCTTC. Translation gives CASSSTAGRYTF.

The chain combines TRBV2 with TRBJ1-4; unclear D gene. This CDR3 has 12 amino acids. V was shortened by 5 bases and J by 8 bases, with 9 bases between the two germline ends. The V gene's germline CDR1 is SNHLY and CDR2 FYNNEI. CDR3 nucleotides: TGTGCCAGCAGTTGGGTGCGGGAAAAACTGTTTTTT. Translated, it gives CASSWVREKLFF. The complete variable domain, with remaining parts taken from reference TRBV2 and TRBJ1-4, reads EPEVTQTPSHQVTQMGQEVILRCVPISNHLYFYWYRQILGQKVEFLVSFYNNEISEKSEIFDDQFSVERPDGSNFTLKIRSTKLEDSAMYFCASSWVREKLFFGSGTQLSVL.

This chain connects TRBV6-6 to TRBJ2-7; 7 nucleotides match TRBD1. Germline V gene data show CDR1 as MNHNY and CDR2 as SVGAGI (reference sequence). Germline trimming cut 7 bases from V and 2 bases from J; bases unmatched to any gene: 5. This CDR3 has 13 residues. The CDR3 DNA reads TGTGCCAGCATGCGTCAGGGGGCCTACGAGCAGTACTTC. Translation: CASMRQGAYEQYF.

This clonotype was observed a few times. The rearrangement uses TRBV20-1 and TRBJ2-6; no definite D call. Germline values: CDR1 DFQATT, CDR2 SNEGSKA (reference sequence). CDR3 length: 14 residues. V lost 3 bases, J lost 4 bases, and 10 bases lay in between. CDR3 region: CSASLGPGANVLTF. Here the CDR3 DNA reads TGCAGTGCTAGTCTGGGTCCCGGGGCCAACGTCCTGACTTTC.

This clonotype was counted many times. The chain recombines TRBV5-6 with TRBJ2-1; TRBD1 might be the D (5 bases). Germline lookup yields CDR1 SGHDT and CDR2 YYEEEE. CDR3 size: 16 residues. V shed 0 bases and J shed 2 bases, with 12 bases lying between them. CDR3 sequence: CASSLALQVPYNEQFF. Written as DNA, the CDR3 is TGTGCCAGCAGCTTGGCCCTACAGGTCCCCTACAATGAGCAGTTCTTC. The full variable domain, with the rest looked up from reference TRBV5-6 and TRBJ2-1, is DAGVTQSPTHLIKTRGQQVTLRCSPKSGHDTVSWYQQALGQGPQFIFQYYEEEERQRGNFPDRFSGHQFPNYSSELNVNALLLGDSALYLCASSLALQVPYNEQFFGPGTRLTVL.

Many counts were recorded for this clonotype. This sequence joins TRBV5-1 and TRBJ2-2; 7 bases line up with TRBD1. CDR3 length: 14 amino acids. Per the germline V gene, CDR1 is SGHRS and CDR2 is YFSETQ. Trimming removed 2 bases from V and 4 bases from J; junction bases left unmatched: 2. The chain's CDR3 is CASSFSGGTGELFF. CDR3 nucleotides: TGCGCCAGCAGCTTCTCAGGGGGCACCGGGGAGCTGTTTTTT.

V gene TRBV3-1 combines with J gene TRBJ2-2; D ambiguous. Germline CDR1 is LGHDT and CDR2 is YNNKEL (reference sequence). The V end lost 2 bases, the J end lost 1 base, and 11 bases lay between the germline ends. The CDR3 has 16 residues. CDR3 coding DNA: TGTGCCAGCAGCCAACCCCCGGAGAGGAACACCGGGGAGCTGTTTTTT. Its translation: CASSQPPERNTGELFF. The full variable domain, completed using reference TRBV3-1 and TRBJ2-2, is DTAVSQTPKYLVTQMGNDKSIKCEQNLGHDTMYWYKQDSKKFLKIMFSYNNKELIINETVPNRFSPKSPDKAHLNLHINSLELGDSAVYFCASSQPPERNTGELFFGEGSRLTVL.

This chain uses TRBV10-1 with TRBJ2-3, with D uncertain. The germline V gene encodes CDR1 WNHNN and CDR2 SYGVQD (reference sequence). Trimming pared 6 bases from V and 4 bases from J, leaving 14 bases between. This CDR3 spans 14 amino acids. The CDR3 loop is CASSPGGVSDTQYF. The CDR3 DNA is TGCGCCAGCAGCCCGGGTGGTGTGTCAGATACGCAGTATTTT.

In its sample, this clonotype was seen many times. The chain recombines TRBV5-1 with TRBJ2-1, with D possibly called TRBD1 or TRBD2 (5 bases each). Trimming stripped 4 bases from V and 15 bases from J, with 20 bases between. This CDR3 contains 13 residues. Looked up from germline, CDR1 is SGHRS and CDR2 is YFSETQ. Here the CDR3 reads CASSPSGTTDPFF. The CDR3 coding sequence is TGCGCCAGCAGCCCCTCCGGGACCACGGACCCGTTCTTC. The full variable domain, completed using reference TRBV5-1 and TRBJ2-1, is KAGVTQTPRYLIKTRGQQVTLSCSPISGHRSVSWYQQTPGQGLQFLFEYFSETQRNKGNFPGRFSGRQFSNSRSEMNVSTLELGDSALYLCASSPSGTTDPFFGPGTRLTVL.

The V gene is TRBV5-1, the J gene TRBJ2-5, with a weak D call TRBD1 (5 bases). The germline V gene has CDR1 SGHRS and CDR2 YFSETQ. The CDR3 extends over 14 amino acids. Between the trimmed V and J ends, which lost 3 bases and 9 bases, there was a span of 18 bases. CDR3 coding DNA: TGCGCCAGCAGCTCCTGGGGCAGCAGAGGTGCCCAGTACTTC. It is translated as CASSSWGSRGAQYF.

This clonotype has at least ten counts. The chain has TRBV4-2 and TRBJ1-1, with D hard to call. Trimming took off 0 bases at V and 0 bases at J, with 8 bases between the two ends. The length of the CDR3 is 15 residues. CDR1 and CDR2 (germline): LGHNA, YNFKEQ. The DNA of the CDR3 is TGTGCCAGCAGCCAAGATGTCGCAATGAACACTGAAGCTTTCTTT. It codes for CASSQDVAMNTEAFF.